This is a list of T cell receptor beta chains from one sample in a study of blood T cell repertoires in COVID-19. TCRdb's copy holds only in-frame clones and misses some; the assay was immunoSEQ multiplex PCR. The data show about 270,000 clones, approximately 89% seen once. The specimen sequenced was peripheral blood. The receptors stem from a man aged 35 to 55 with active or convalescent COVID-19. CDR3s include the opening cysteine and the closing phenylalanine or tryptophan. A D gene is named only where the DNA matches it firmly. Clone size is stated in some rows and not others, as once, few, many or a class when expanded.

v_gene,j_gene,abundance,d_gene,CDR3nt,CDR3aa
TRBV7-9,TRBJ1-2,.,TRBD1,TGTGCCAGCAGCTTAGCGCCCAAAAACAGGGGACGGGATGGCTACACCTTC,CASSLAPKNRGRDGYTF
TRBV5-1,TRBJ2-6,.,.,TGCGCCAGCAGGGCGATAATCCTGGACACAATACCACCCTCTGGGGCCAACGTCCTGACTTTC,CASRAIILDTIPPSGANVLTF
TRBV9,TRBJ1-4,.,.,TGTGCCAGCAGCCCCGGGATTGAAGGAAATGAAAAACTGTTTTTT,CASSPGIEGNEKLFF
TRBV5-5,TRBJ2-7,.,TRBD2,TGTGCCAGCAGCTTGTACGCACTAGCGGGAGGAGCCTACGAGCAGTACTTC,CASSLYALAGGAYEQYF
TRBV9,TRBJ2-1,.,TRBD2,TGTGCCAGCAGCCCCCCCGGGGGACTAGCGAGCTACAATGAGCAGTTCTTC,CASSPPGGLASYNEQFF
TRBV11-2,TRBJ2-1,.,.,TGTGCCAGCAGCCCCCGTAACTCCTACAATGAGCAGTTCTTC,CASSPRNSYNEQFF
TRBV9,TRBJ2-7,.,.,TGTGCCAGCAGCGCCTTGACAGCTGGGGTCGACGAGCAGTACTTC,CASSALTAGVDEQYF
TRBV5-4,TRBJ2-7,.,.,TGTGCCAGCAGCTTGGTGGAGAGCTCCTACGAGCAGTACTTC,CASSLVESSYEQYF
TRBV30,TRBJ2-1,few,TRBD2,TGTGCCTGGGATCCGAGAAGCGGGACTACCAATGAGCAGTTCTTC,CAWDPRSGTTNEQFF
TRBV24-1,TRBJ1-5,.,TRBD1,TGTGCCACCAGTGATTCTGAAGGCAGGGGGCCTCGGCAGCCCCAGCATTTT,CATSDSEGRGPRQPQHF
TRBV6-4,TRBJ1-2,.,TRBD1,TGTGCCAGTAGAGGACAGGGGGCCGGCTATGGCTACACCTTC,CASRGQGAGYGYTF
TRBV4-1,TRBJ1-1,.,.,TGCGCCAGCAAAGTTAGGGCAGGGGAATGGAACACTGAAGCTTTCTTT,CASKVRAGEWNTEAFF
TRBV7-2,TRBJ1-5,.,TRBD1,TGTGCCAGCAGCCAAGCCCCGACAGGGACGTGGAGGGATCAGCCCCAGCATTTT,CASSQAPTGTWRDQPQHF
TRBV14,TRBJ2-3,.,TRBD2,TGTGCCAGCAGCCAAGGCCTAGCGGGGAATACGCAGTATTTT,CASSQGLAGNTQYF
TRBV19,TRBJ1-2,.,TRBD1,TGTGCCAGTAGTATGGGAGGGGACAGGGGGCGAGATGGCTACACCTTC,CASSMGGDRGRDGYTF
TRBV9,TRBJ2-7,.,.,TGTGCCAGCAGCGCCATTCCCGGGGAAGAGCAGTACTTC,CASSAIPGEEQYF
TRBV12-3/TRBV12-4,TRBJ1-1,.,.,TGTGCCAGCAGTTTATCCTTCAACACTGAAGCTTTCTTT,CASSLSFNTEAFF
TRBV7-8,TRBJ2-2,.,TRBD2,TGTGCCAGCAGCTTAGGTGTAGCGGGAGCCGGGGAGCTGTTTTTT,CASSLGVAGAGELFF
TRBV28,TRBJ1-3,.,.,TGTGCCAGCAGGACAGCGTCCCCTGGAAACACCATATATTTT,CASRTASPGNTIYF
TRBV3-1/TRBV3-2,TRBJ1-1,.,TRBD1,TGTGCCAGCAGCCAAGATATTTCAGGGGGAGGACGAGCTTTCTTT,CASSQDISGGGRAFF
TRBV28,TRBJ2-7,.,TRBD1,TGTGCCAGCAGTTTACCAGGGGGCGGCGAGCAGTACTTC,CASSLPGGGEQYF
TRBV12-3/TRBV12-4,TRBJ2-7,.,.,TGTGCCAGCAGTTTACCCCCCTCCGAGCAGTACTTC,CASSLPPSEQYF